This T cell receptor beta chain was sequenced during a study of T cell changes during pregnancy in multiple sclerosis. The germline V and J ends were trimmed by 6 bases and 1 base, with 12 bases remaining between them. The V gene's germline CDR1 is SGHAT and CDR2 FQNNGV. The CDR3 is 14 residues long. Assay used: immunoSEQ multiplex PCR; TCRdb lists only in-frame clones, some missing. The table includes approximately 100,000 clones, 94% detected once. This chain connects TRBV11-2 to TRBJ1-1, with D maybe TRBD1 (6 bases). The receptor's source is a female donor with multiple sclerosis, enrolled in a pregnancy study. Sequenced material: peripheral blood, taken before pregnancy. Written as DNA, the CDR3 is TGTGCCAGCAGGCGGTTACAGGGGAACACTGAAGCTTTCTTT. Translating it yields CASRRLQGNTEAFF. Full variable domain (missing parts from reference TRBV11-2 and TRBJ1-1): EAGVAQSPRYKIIEKRQSVAFWCNPISGHATLYWYQQILGQGPKLLIQFQNNGVVDDSQLPKDRFSAERLKGVDSTLKIQPAKLEDSAVYLCASRRLQGNTEAFFGQGTRLTVV.